This TCR beta chain was found in a study of beta chain features in type 1 diabetes. On the study more broadly: Age, gender and cell yields were alike across patients and healthy donors. Across every sample, 107,917,701 sorted cells were examined in total.

Sequenced material consisted of expressed TCRB transcripts (all of the isolated RNA was reverse transcribed). Clones were read by immunoSEQ multiplex PCR, and TCRdb kept only the in-frame ones, dropping some. Of roughly 700,000 clones listed, around 15% are singletons. Regarding the study as a whole: The study found moderately but significantly shorter TCRB CDR3s in all four CD4+ subsets of Type 1 diabetes patients. In cDNA sequencing, cells with high TCR expression could be over-represented. Healthy donors had naive, central memory and Treg TCRB repertoires that appeared less similar than those seen among patients.

About this clone itself: The antigen remains unidentified.

The CDR3 is 13 amino acids. Trimming removed 1 base from V and 4 bases from J, with 7 bases in between. The germline gives CDR1 SGDLS, CDR2 YYNGEE. The source material was naive CD4+ T cells from blood. The sequence derives from a man between 18 and 35 years old with type 1 diabetes. J is TRBJ2-3 and V is TRBV9; D may be TRBD1 (6 bases). CDR3: CASSVSGADTQYF. The DNA for the CDR3 is TGTGCCAGCAGCGTATCAGGGGCAGATACGCAGTATTTT.